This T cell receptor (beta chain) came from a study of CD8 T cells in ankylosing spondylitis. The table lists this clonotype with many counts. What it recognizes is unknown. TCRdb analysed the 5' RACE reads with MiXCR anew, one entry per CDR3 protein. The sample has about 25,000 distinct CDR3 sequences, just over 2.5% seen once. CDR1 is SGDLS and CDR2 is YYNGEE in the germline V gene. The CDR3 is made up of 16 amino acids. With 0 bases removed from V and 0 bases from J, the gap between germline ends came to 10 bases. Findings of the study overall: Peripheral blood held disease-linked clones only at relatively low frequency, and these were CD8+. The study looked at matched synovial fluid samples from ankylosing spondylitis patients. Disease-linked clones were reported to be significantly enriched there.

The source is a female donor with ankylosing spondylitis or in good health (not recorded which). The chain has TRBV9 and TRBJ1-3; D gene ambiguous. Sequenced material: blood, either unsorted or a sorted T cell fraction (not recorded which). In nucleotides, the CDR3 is TGTGCCAGCAGCGTAGTCCCGGGTAACTCTGGAAACACCATATATTTT. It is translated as CASSVVPGNSGNTIYF.